This T cell receptor beta chain was identified in a study of blood T cell repertoires in COVID-19. Sequencing used immunoSEQ multiplex PCR; TCRdb keeps in-frame clones, though not all of them. The table records roughly 100,000 clones, around 92% of them present only once. Germline V CDR1 and CDR2: LNHDA, SQIVND (reference sequence). The CDR3 has 11 residues. The V end was cut by 5 bases, the J end by 3 bases, with 4 bases between. This sequence was found in a woman aged 55-75 years with acute or convalescent COVID-19. The genes are TRBV19 and TRBJ1-2, with unresolved D. Sample: peripheral blood. CDR3 bases: TGTGCCAGTAGTCTTGACTATGGCTACACCTTC. It yields the protein CASSLDYGYTF.